The TCR beta chain described here comes from a study of blood T cell repertoires in COVID-19. Some clones are missing from TCRdb's copy, which holds only in-frame ones; the method was immunoSEQ multiplex PCR. The sample shows 27,000 or so clones, 91% of them seen only once. The CDR3 totals 16 residues. Germline-derived CDR1 and CDR2 are SEHNR and FQNEAQ (reference sequence). V lost 5 bases and J lost 4; bases outside the gene matches: 12. What was sequenced was peripheral blood. The TCR was taken from a human donor with active COVID-19. The donor label of this sample is uncertain. The genes are TRBV7-9 and TRBJ2-7; 9 bases align to TRBD1. The CDR3 is CASSPTDTGGAYEQYF. CDR3 in DNA: TGTGCCAGCAGCCCTACCGATACAGGGGGCGCGTACGAGCAGTACTTC.